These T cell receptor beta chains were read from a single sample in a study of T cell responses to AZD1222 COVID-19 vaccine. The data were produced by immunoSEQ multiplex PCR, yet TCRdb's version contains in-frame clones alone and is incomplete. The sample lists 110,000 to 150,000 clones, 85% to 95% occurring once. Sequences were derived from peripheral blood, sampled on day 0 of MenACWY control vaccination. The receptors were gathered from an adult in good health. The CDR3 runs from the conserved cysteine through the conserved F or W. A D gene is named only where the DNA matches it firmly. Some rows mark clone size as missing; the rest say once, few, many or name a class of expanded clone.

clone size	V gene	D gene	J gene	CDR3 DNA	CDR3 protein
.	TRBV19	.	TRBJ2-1	TGTGCCAGTAGTATAGCAGGGCGAAGGACCTACAATGAGCAGTTCTTC	CASSIAGRRTYNEQFF
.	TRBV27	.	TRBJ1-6	TGTGCCAGCAGTTTAATTCCGTTTAATAATTCACCCCTCCACTTT	CASSLIPFNNSPLHF
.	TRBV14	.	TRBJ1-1	TGTGCCAGCAGCCATCGAGCCCCATTAACTATGGCTGAAGCTTTCTTT	CASSHRAPLTMAEAFF
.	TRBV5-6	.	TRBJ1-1	TGTGCCAGCAGCTGGGACAACACTGAAGCTTTCTTT	CASSWDNTEAFF
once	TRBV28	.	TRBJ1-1	TGTGCCAGCAGTCCTTCCAGGGCATTGGCCACTGAAGCTTTCTTT	CASSPSRALATEAFF
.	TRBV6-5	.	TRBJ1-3	TGTGCCAGCAGCCTTGAAGGAAACACCATATATTTT	CASSLEGNTIYF
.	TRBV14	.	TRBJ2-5	TGTGCCAGCAGCCCCCAACTAGGGGGGGAGACCCAGTACTTC	CASSPQLGGETQYF
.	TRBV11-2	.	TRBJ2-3	TGTGCCAGCAGCTCACACGAAAGGGGGTGGGGCACAGATACGCAGTATTTT	CASSSHERGWGTDTQYF
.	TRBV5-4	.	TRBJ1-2	TGTGCCAGCAGCGGTCCTACCAGTTCTGGCTACACCTTC	CASSGPTSSGYTF
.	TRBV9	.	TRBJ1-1	TGTGCCAGCAGCGTTCGAGGGGATGGGGACACTGAAGCTTTCTTT	CASSVRGDGDTEAFF
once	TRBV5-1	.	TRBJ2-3	TGCGCCAGCAGCTTGAACCCCATCGGTGGAGATACGCAGTATTTT	CASSLNPIGGDTQYF
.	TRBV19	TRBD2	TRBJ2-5	TGTGCCAGTAGCAATGGGGGGGGTGAAGAGACCCAGTACTTC	CASSNGGGEETQYF
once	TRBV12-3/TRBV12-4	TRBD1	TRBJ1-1	TGTGCCGGCTACCGGGACAGGGGCTTGGAAGCTTTCTTT	CAGYRDRGLEAFF
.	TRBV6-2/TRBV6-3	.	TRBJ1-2	TGTGCCAGCAGTTCTACAGGACCGGGGGGTGGCTACACCTTC	CASSSTGPGGGYTF
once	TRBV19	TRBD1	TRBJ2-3	TGTGCCAGTAGTATAGGGCAGGGGGCAGATACGCAGTATTTT	CASSIGQGADTQYF
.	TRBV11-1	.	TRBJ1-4	TGTGCCAGCAGCTTATACAGATCGAGTGAAAAACTGTTTTTT	CASSLYRSSEKLFF
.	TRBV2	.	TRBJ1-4	TGTGCCAGCAGTGTGAGGGGGACTAATGAAAAACTGTTTTTT	CASSVRGTNEKLFF
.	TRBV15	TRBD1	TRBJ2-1	TGTGCCACCAGCAGAGGGGGGGACAGGGGTATGGTTGAGCAGTTCTTC	CATSRGGDRGMVEQFF
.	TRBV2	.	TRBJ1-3	TGTGCCAGCAGGGAACAGGGAAACACCATATATTTT	CASREQGNTIYF
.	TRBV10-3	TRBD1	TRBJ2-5	TGTGCCATCAGCGACAGGGAAGAGACCCAGTACTTC	CAISDREETQYF
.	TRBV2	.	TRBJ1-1	TGTGCCAGCAGTGAAGGGTTCACCACTGAAGCTTTCTTT	CASSEGFTTEAFF
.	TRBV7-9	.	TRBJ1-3	TGTGCCAGCAGCTTGGAGGGACGAAGCTCTGGAAACACCATATATTTT	CASSLEGRSSGNTIYF
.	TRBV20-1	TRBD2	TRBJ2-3	TGCAGTGCTAGTAGCGGGGCCAAAGTTACGCAGTATTTT	CSASSGAKVTQYF
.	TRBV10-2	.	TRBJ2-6	TGCGCCAGCAGAGAGTCTGGGGCCAACGTCCTGACTTTC	CASRESGANVLTF
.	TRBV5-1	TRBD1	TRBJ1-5	TGCGCCAGCAGCTTTGGAGACAGGGGCCAGCCCCAGCATTTT	CASSFGDRGQPQHF
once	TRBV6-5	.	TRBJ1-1	TGTGCCAGCAGTTACTCGATCGAGGGGGGCACTGAAGCTTTCTTT	CASSYSIEGGTEAFF
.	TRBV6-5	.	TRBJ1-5	TGTGCCAGCAGTTACCAGGGTGGTGGCAATCAGCCCCAGCATTTT	CASSYQGGGNQPQHF
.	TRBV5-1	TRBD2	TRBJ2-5	TGCGCCAGCAGCTCAGCCCCCCATCAGAGCGGGGGTGTAGGAGAGACCCAGTACTTC	CASSSAPHQSGGVGETQYF
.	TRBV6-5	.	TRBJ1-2	TGTGCCAGCAGTTCATGGCAGGGTTATGGCTACACCTTC	CASSSWQGYGYTF
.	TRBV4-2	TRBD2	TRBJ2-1	TGTGCCAGCAGCCAAGATCAGCTAGCGGGGGGCTACAATGAGCAGTTCTTC	CASSQDQLAGGYNEQFF
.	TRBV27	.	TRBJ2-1	TGTGCCACTTCAGCGAATGGGTTAAATGAGCAGTTCTTC	CATSANGLNEQFF
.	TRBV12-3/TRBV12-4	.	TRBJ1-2	TGTGCCAGCAGCTTTACCAATGCGGTTGGCTACACCTTC	CASSFTNAVGYTF
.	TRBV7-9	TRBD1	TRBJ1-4	TGTGCCAGCAGCTCCTCGGGACAGGGAGTTGAAAAACTGTTTTTT	CASSSSGQGVEKLFF
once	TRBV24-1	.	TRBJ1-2	TGTGCCACCAGTGATAACGAGGGTCATGGCTACACCTTC	CATSDNEGHGYTF
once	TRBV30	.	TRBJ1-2	TGTGCCTGGAGTGTACTAGGGCTAGGCTACACCTTC	CAWSVLGLGYTF
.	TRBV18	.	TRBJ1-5	TGTGCCAGCTCCGAGGGGATCGGTCAGCCCCAGCATTTT	CASSEGIGQPQHF
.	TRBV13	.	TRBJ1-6	TGTGCCAGCAGCTTAAGGCCTAGGGAGAATTCACCCCTCCACTTT	CASSLRPRENSPLHF
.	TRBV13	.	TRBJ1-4	TGTGCCAGCACCCGGGACATGGATGAAAAACTGTTTTTT	CASTRDMDEKLFF
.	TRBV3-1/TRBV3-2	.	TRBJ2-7	TGTGCCAGCGCCTCCTGGCCGGGCGACGAGCAGTACTTC	CASASWPGDEQYF
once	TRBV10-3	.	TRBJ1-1	TGTGCCACCACACAGGGACTGAACACTGAAGCTTTCTTT	CATTQGLNTEAFF
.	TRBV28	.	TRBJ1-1	TGTGCCAGCAGTCCGAGGGACGAGCCCACTGAAGCTTTCTTT	CASSPRDEPTEAFF
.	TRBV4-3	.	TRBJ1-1	TGCGCCAGCAGCCAGGGGTGGAGCGGCACTGAAGCTTTCTTT	CASSQGWSGTEAFF